This T cell receptor beta chain was sequenced in a study of control samples from healthy donors and cancer patients. Trimming removed 5 bases from V and 2 bases from J, with 16 bases in between. In germline, CDR1 is SGHAT, CDR2 FQNNGV. The CDR3 length is 15 residues. The method was immunoSEQ multiplex PCR; TCRdb's version includes in-frame clones alone and lacks a portion of them. This sample has about 98,000 clones; approximately 80% occur once, and the top ten carry 10% to 13%. Source material: blood. The genes are TRBV11-2 and TRBJ2-7; no definite D call. This clonotype was obtained from a woman aged 25 to 39 in good health. CDR3 nucleotides: TGTGCCAGCAGCGTAGGCGGACGGCTAACCTACGAGCAGTACTTC. Translation gives CASSVGGRLTYEQYF.